This T cell receptor beta chain was documented in a study of cytomegalovirus exposure and HLA in healthy donors. The CDR3 is made up of 18 amino acids. Germline V gene data show CDR1 as LNHDA and CDR2 as SQIVND (reference sequence). V was pared by 5 bases and J by 5 bases, with 24 bases between. The primer mix had 60 Vbeta and 13 Jbeta primers. Sequencing was performed with immunoSEQ multiplex PCR; in TCRdb, only in-frame clones are kept and a portion is missing. The repertoire holds 60,000 to 75,000 clones, roughly 85% seen once, with around 11% in the top ten. Sequencing was performed on PBMCs. V usage is TRBV19 and J usage is TRBJ1-4, with TRBD1 as a possible D gene (5 bases). The source of this sequence is a female donor in good health and CMV-seronegative. DNA for the CDR3: TGTGCCAGTAGTGGGGCCCGCCTACAGGCTTACAAGAATGAAAAACTGTTTTTT. Protein product: CASSGARLQAYKNEKLFF.